What follows are 23 T cell receptor beta chains derived from one specimen sequenced in a study of OX40 agonist ivuxolimab in advanced cancers. The repertoire was sequenced with immunoSEQ multiplex PCR; TCRdb's copy has only in-frame clones and lacks some. The table records approximately 87,000 clones, approximately 92% of them present only once. This sample comprised CD4+ or CD8+ T cells sorted from blood, obtained in a trial of the OX40 agonist ivuxolimab. These receptors were obtained from an adult with an advanced solid tumor such as melanoma, head and neck, liver or kidney cancer.

The chain couples TRBV7-3 to TRBJ2-3, with D maybe TRBD1 (6 bases). Trimming removed 0 bases at V and 3 bases at J, with 10 bases between. The CDR3 loop spans 15 amino acids. Germline CDR1 SGHTA, CDR2 FQGTGA. The CDR3 region has the DNA TGTGCCAGCAGCTTAACGGGGGCCCGGACAGATACGCAGTATTTT. Amino acid sequence: CASSLTGARTDTQYF.

As DNA, the CDR3 is TGTGCCAGCAGTTTATCGGGGACTAGCGGAAACAATGAGCAGTTCTTC. It yields the protein CASSLSGTSGNNEQFF. V gene TRBV27 combines with J gene TRBJ2-1; 11 nucleotides agree with TRBD2. There are 16 residues in the CDR3. The germline V gene encodes CDR1 MNHEY and CDR2 SMNVEV (reference sequence). V shed 0 bases, J shed 5 bases, and the junction held 3 bases outside the gene matches.

This chain uses TRBV7-6 with TRBJ1-4; D unresolved. The V end lost 5 bases, the J end lost 2 bases, and 15 bases lay between the germline ends. The length of the CDR3 is 16 residues. The V gene's germline CDR1 is SGHVS and CDR2 FNYEAQ. The CDR3 DNA reads as TGTGCCAGCAGCCGAGGGATTTCGAGCACTAATGAAAAACTGTTTTTT. Protein: CASSRGISSTNEKLFF.

This chain's CDR3 is CASSSWGAEERGYTF. The CDR3 DNA follows: TGTGCCAGCAGTTCATGGGGGGCAGAGGAGCGTGGCTACACCTTC. The chain uses TRBV27 and TRBJ1-2; possibly TRBD1 for D (6 bases). V was clipped by 4 bases and J by 7 bases, with 19 bases between them. Germline-derived CDR1 and CDR2 are MNHEY and SMNVEV (reference sequence). This CDR3 contains 15 residues.

The chain is built from TRBV7-8 and TRBJ1-1; 9 positions match TRBD1. V gave up 4 bases and J gave up 10 bases; unmatched junction bases: 16. CDR3 length: 16 amino acids. Germline CDR1 and CDR2: SGHVS and FQNEAQ. CDR3 bases: TGTGCCAGCAGCTCCCGGGACAGGGAAAAGGAAGAAGGAGCTTTCTTT. Protein: CASSSRDREKEEGAFF.

The rearrangement joins TRBV7-9 to TRBJ2-5; D is ambiguous. Judging by the DNA end, TRBJ2-7 fits better; the J call may be wrong. Germline-derived CDR1 and CDR2 are SEHNR and FQNEAQ (reference sequence). This CDR3 comprises 11 residues. CDR3 in amino acids: CASSLRSEQYF. DNA of the CDR3: TGTGCCAGCAGCTTAAGGAGCGAGCAGTACTTC.

The chain joins TRBV9 to TRBJ2-3; no reliable D call. The germline V gene has CDR1 SGDLS and CDR2 YYNGEE. The CDR3 loop spans 12 amino acids. Deletions cut 3 bases from V and 5 bases from J, with 7 bases between. The CDR3 region is CASSASGDTQYF. The CDR3 region has the DNA TGTGCCAGCAGCGCTAGTGGAGATACGCAGTATTTT.

This clone was counted only a few times. Other nucleotide sequences from this sample produce the same CDR3. The V gene is TRBV7-2, the J gene TRBJ2-1; 7 bases are shared with TRBD2. Germline CDR1 and CDR2: SGHTA and FQGNSA. The CDR3 has 14 amino acids. Trimming cost V 1 base and J 7 bases; bases outside gene matches: 4. The CDR3 coding sequence is TGTGCCAGCAGCTTAGGAGGACTAGGGAATGAGCAGTTCTTC. Encoded protein: CASSLGGLGNEQFF.

A single count supports this clone. J is TRBJ2-3 and V is TRBV7-9, with D possibly being TRBD2 (6 bases). This CDR3 comprises 15 residues. Germline values: CDR1 SEHNR, CDR2 FQNEAQ (reference sequence). The ends were cut back, 3 bases at V and 0 bases at J, with 10 bases in the middle. The chain's CDR3 is CASSFGGTSTDTQYF. The CDR3 DNA follows: TGTGCCAGCAGCTTTGGCGGGACCAGCACAGATACGCAGTATTTT. The variable domain in full, with the rest retrieved from reference TRBV7-9 and TRBJ2-3, is DTGVSQNPRHKITKRGQNVTFRCDPISEHNRLYWYRQTLGQGPEFLTYFQNEAQLEKSRLLSDRFSAERPKGSFSTLEIQRTEQGDSAMYLCASSFGGTSTDTQYFGPGTRLTVL.

The chain recombines TRBV2 with TRBJ2-2; D perhaps matches TRBD1 (6 bases). Germline V gene lookup returns CDR1 SNHLY and CDR2 FYNNEI. Trimming removed 4 bases at V and 7 bases at J, with 13 bases between. There are 14 residues in the CDR3. The CDR3 here is CASSVRDNRGELFF. The CDR3 DNA follows: TGTGCCAGCAGTGTCCGGGACAACCGCGGGGAGCTGTTTTTT.

V usage is TRBV4-1 and J usage is TRBJ1-2; tentative D call: TRBD1 (6 bases). CDR3 length equals 17 residues. CDR1 and CDR2 from the germline V gene are MGHRA and YSYEKL. V was pared by 2 bases and J by 8 bases, with 24 bases between. CDR3 nucleotide sequence: TGCGCCAGCAGCCAACCCCCCGGCGGACAGCCGAAGAGGGGCTACACCTTC. Encoded protein: CASSQPPGGQPKRGYTF.

The gene calls are TRBV29-1 and TRBJ1-2, with 8 bases that match TRBD1. Looked up from germline, CDR1 is SQVTM and CDR2 is ANQGSEA. This CDR3 has 11 residues. Trimming took 6 bases from V and 10 from J; bases not matched to a gene: 7. CDR3 loop: CSVELTGVYTF. The CDR3 DNA follows: TGCAGCGTCGAACTGACAGGGGTCTACACCTTC.

Many counts were recorded for this clone. The chain uses TRBV27 and TRBJ2-2; TRBD1 or TRBD2 may be the D gene (5 bases each). The germline V gene has CDR1 MNHEY and CDR2 SMNVEV (reference sequence). This CDR3 contains 18 residues. Trimming pared 0 bases from V and 3 bases from J, leaving 17 bases between. The CDR3 protein is CASSLSRDRDPHTGELFF. In DNA, the CDR3 is TGTGCCAGCAGTTTATCTCGAGATCGGGACCCGCACACCGGGGAGCTGTTTTTT.

With regard to this clone: The same CDR3 is also encoded by other DNA sequences in this sample. V usage is TRBV9 and J usage is TRBJ1-5; D is unclear. This CDR3 comprises 12 residues. With 2 bases removed from V and 4 bases from J, the gap between germline ends came to 4 bases. The germline V gene has CDR1 SGDLS and CDR2 YYNGEE. CDR3 sequence reads: CASSVGNQPQHF. The CDR3 DNA is TGTGCCAGCAGCGTTGGGAATCAGCCCCAGCATTTT.

This sequence joins TRBV27 and TRBJ2-7; D is tentatively TRBD1 or TRBD2 (6 bases each). CDR1 and CDR2 from the germline V gene are MNHEY and SMNVEV (reference sequence). The CDR3 covers 16 residues. Trimming pared 1 base from V and 2 bases from J, leaving 15 bases between. The CDR3 sequence: CASSLFGGRSTYEQYF. CDR3 DNA sequence: TGTGCCAGCAGTTTATTTGGGGGGCGATCTACCTACGAGCAGTACTTC.

The rearrangement uses TRBV20-1 and TRBJ1-1; the D is unclear. Trimming shortened V by 6 bases and J by 2 bases, and 7 bases separated the two germline ends. Germline V gene data show CDR1 as DFQATT and CDR2 as SNEGSKA (reference sequence). The CDR3 length is 11 residues. CDR3 coding DNA: TGCAGTGCCAACTACAACACTGAAGCTTTCTTT. Translation gives CSANYNTEAFF.

This chain links TRBV5-4 with TRBJ1-3; D not certain. CDR3 length equals 13 residues. Germline CDR1 and CDR2: SGHNT and YYREEE (reference sequence). The ends were cut back, 0 bases at V and 4 bases at J, with 5 bases in the middle. The CDR3 is CASSLDSGNTIYF. The CDR3 bases are TGTGCCAGCAGCTTGGACAGCGGAAACACCATATATTTT.

This chain connects TRBV4-1 to TRBJ2-7, with D unclear. In germline, CDR1 is MGHRA, CDR2 YSYEKL. Deletions cut 2 bases from V and 1 base from J, with 9 bases between. The CDR3 runs to 14 residues. CDR3 in DNA: TGCGCCAGCAGCCAATGGCGGCAGTCCTACGAGCAGTACTTC. Translating it yields CASSQWRQSYEQYF.

The chain links TRBV19 to TRBJ1-3; D is unresolved. Trimming cost V 3 bases and J 0 bases, with 9 bases left between them. This CDR3 is 15 amino acids long. Germline values: CDR1 LNHDA, CDR2 SQIVND (reference sequence). The CDR3 DNA reads TGTGCCAGTAGTATTGGGTTTGGCTCTGGAAACACCATATATTTT. This gives the protein CASSIGFGSGNTIYF. Drawing the rest from reference TRBV19 and TRBJ1-3, the complete variable domain is DGGITQSPKYLFRKEGQNVTLSCEQNLNHDAMYWYRQDPGQGLRLIYYSQIVNDFQKGDIAEGYSVSREKKESFPLTVTSAQKNPTAFYLCASSIGFGSGNTIYFGEGSWLTVV.

This chain connects TRBV4-2 to TRBJ2-3; 12 bases match TRBD2. CDR3 length: 17 residues. Trimming cost V 4 bases and J 3 bases; bases outside gene matches: 8. CDR1 is LGHNA, CDR2 YNFKEQ, per germline. CDR3 nucleotides: TGTGCCAGCAGCCCTACGACTAGCGGGAGCGGTACAGATACGCAGTATTTT. It encodes CASSPTTSGSGTDTQYF.

The chain joins TRBV27 to TRBJ1-3, with D unresolved. CDR3 length: 16 residues. V lost 3 bases to trimming and J lost 0 bases, with 12 bases between them. Per the germline V gene, CDR1 is MNHEY and CDR2 is SMNVEV (reference sequence). The chain's CDR3 is CASSFSVESSGNTIYF. For the CDR3, the DNA is TGTGCCAGCAGTTTTTCGGTCGAAAGCTCTGGAAACACCATATATTTT.

The chain uses TRBV13 and TRBJ2-3, with D possibly being TRBD2 (5 bases). CDR3 length: 12 residues. The V gene lost 4 bases and the J gene lost 5 bases, with 7 bases spanning the gap. Germline V lookup: CDR1 PRHDT, CDR2 FYEKMQ (reference sequence). The DNA for the CDR3 is TGTGCCAGCAGCTCGGGGAGAGATACGCAGTATTTT. Amino acid sequence: CASSSGRDTQYF.

This rearrangement joins TRBV2 to TRBJ1-1, with TRBD1 as a possible D gene (6 bases). CDR3 size: 14 residues. The germline V and J ends were trimmed by 4 bases and 6 bases, with 15 bases remaining between them. Germline CDR1 and CDR2: SNHLY and FYNNEI. The CDR3 spells CASSGEGGVAEAFF. CDR3 in DNA: TGTGCCAGCAGTGGTGAAGGGGGGGTTGCTGAAGCTTTCTTT. The full variable domain, its missing parts supplied by reference TRBV2 and TRBJ1-1, is EPEVTQTPSHQVTQMGQEVILRCVPISNHLYFYWYRQILGQKVEFLVSFYNNEISEKSEIFDDQFSVERPDGSNFTLKIRSTKLEDSAMYFCASSGEGGVAEAFFGQGTRLTVV.